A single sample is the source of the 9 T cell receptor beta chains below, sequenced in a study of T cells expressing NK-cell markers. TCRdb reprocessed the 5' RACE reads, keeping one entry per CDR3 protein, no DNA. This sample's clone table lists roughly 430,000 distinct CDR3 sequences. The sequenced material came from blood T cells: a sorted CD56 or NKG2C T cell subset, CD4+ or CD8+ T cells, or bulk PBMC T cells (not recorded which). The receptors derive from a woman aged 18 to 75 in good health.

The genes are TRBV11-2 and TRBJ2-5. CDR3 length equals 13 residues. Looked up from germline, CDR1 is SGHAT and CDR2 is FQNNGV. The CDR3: CASSFATIETQYF.

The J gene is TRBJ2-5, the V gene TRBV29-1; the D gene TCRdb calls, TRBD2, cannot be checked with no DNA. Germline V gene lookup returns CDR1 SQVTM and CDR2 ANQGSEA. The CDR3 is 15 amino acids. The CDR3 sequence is CSVRALGVRQETQYF.

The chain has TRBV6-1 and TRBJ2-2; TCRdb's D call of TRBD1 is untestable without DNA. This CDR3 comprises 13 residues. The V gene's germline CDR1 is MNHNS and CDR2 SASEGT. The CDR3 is CASKQGDTGELFF.

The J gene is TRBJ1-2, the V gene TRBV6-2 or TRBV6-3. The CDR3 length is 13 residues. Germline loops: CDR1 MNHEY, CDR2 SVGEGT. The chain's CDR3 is CASSYPTTDGYTF.

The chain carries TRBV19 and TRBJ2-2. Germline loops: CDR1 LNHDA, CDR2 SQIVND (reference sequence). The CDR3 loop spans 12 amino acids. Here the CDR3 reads CASRLGFGELFF.

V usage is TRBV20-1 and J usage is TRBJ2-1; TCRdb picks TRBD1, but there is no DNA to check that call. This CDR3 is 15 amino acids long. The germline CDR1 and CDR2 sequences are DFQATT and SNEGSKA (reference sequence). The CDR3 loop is CSARDLGVGNNEQFF.

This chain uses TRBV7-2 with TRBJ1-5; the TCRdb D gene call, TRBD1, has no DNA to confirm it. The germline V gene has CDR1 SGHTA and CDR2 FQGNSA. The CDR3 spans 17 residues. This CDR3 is CASSPSVARGSNQPQHF. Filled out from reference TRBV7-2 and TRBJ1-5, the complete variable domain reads GAGVSQSPSNKVTEKGKDVELRCDPISGHTALYWYRQSLGQGLEFLIYFQGNSAPDKSGLPSDRFSAERTGGSVSTLTIQRTQQEDSAVYLCASSPSVARGSNQPQHFGDGTRLSIL.

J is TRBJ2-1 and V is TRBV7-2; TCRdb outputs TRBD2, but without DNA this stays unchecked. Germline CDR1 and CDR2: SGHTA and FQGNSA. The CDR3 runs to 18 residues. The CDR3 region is CASSLAGTSGSMYNEQFF.

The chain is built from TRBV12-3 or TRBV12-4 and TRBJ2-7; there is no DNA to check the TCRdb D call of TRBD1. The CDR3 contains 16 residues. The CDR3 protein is CASRDRGTVSAGEQYF.